A single count supports the clone carrying this TCR beta chain. Its antigen is not known. Germline V gives CDR1 WNHNN, CDR2 SYGVQD (reference sequence). CDR3 length equals 17 residues. After removal of 5 bases from V and 2 bases from J, the junction contained 5 bases not matched to a gene. Each cell subset's genomic DNA was divided evenly among several immunoSEQ plates. TCRdb's copy holds only in-frame clones and misses some; the assay was immunoSEQ multiplex PCR. The data hold about 2.1 million clones, with just over 90% observed a single time. The data derive from a study of shared clonotypes between healthy human individuals. Points from the study as a whole: The study generally estimated greater richness for naive than memory subsets. Clonotypes not shared had lower generation probabilities than those common to all four donors.

The naive CD8 fraction comprised CD45RO-negative cells positively selected for CCR7 and excluded terminally differentiated effector memory CD45RA+ cells. The donors, healthy adults who were HIV-negative, had experienced no recent acute infections or vaccinations. This chain links TRBV10-1 with TRBJ2-3; 15 nucleotides align to TRBD2. The sequenced material came from naive CD8+ T cells from PBMCs. This TCR derives from a man between 18 and 35 years old in good health. Some clones in this sample may be carry-over from other donors' samples. CDR3 loop: CASSPGTSGRYTDTQYF. CDR3 sequence (DNA): TGCGCCAGCAGTCCCGGGACTAGCGGGAGGTACACAGATACGCAGTATTTT.